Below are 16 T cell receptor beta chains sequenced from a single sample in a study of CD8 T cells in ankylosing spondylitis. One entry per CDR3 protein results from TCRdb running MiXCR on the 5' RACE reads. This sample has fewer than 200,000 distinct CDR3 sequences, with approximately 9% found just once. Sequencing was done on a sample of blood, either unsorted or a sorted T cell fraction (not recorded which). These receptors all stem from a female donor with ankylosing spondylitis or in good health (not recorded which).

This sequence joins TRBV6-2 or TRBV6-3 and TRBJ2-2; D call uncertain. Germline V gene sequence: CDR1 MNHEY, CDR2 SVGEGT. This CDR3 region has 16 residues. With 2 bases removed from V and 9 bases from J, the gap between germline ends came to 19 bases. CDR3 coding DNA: TGTGCCAGCAGTTACGGGCTACCCACTGGGATCCGGGAGCTGTTTTTT. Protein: CASSYGLPTGIRELFF.

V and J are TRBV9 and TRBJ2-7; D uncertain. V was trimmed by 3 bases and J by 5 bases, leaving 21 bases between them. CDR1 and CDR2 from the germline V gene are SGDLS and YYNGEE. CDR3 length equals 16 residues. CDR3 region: CASSARMVEIGHEQYF. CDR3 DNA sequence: TGTGCCAGCAGCGCCCGTATGGTGGAGATCGGGCACGAGCAGTACTTC.

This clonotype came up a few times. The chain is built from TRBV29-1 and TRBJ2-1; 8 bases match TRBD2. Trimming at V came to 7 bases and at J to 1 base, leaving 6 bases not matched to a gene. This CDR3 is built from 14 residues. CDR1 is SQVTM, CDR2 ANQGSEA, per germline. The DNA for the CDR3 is TGCAGCGCCCCGCGCGGGAGGTCCTACAATGAGCAGTTCTTC. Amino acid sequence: CSAPRGRSYNEQFF.

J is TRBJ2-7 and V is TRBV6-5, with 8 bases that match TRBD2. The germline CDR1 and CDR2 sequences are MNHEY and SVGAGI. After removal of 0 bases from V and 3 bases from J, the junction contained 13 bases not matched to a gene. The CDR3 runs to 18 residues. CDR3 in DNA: TGTGCCAGCAGTTACTCCCCCTTAGGGAGCGGGAGTTTCTACGAGCAGTACTTC. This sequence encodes CASSYSPLGSGSFYEQYF.

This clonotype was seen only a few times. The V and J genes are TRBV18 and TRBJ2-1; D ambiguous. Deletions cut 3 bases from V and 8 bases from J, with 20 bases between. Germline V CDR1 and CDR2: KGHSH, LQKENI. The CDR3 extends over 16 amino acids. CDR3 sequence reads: CASSPDGLVLIDEQFF. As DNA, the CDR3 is TGTGCCAGCTCACCCGACGGGCTCGTGCTTATCGATGAGCAGTTCTTC.

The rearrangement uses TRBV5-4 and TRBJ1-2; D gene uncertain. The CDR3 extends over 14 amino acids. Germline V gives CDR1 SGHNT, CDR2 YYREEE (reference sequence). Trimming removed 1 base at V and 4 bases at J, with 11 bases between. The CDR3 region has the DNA TGTGCCAGCAGCTTGCGAGGCAGTCTCTATGGCTACACCTTC. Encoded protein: CASSLRGSLYGYTF.

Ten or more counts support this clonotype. DNA of the CDR3: TGTGCCACCCGGGAGCCTGACAATGAGCAGTTCTTC. Amino acid sequence: CATREPDNEQFF. The V gene is TRBV2, the J gene TRBJ2-1; D may be TRBD2 (6 bases). The CDR3 is 12 amino acids. Per the germline V gene, CDR1 is SNHLY and CDR2 is FYNNEI. Trimming cost V 10 bases and J 5 bases, with 12 bases left between them.

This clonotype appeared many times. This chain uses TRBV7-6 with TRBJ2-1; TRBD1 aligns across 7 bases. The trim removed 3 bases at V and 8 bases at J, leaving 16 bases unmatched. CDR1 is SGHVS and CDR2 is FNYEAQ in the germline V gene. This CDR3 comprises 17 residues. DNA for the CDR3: TGTGCCAGCAGCTTGACAGGGAGTCGCTTTCGGGTCGATGAGCAGTTCTTC. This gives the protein CASSLTGSRFRVDEQFF.

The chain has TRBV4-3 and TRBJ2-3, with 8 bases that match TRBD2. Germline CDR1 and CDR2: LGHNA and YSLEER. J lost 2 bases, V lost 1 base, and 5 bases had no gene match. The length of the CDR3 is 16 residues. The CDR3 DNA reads TGCGCCAGCAGCCAAGCGACACTAGCGGCCACAGATACGCAGTATTTT. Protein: CASSQATLAATDTQYF.

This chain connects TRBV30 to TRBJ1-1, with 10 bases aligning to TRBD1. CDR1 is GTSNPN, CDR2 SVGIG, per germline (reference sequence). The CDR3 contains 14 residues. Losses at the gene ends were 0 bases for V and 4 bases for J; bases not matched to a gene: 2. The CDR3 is CAWSVGQGPTEAFF. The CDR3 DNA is TGTGCCTGGAGTGTGGGACAGGGGCCCACTGAAGCTTTCTTT.

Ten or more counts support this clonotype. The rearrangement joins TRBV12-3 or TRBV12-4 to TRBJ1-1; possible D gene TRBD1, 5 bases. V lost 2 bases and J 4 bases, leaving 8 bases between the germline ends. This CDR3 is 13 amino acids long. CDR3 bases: TGTGCCAGCAGTTTATTTGGGGGCACTGAAGCTTTCTTT. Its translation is CASSLFGGTEAFF.

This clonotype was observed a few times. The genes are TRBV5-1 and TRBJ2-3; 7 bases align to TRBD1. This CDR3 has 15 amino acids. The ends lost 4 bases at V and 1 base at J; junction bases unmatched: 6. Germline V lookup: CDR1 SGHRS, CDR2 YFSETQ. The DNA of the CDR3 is TGCGCCAGCAGCCCTATAACAGGGGGCACAGATACGCAGTATTTT. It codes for CASSPITGGTDTQYF.

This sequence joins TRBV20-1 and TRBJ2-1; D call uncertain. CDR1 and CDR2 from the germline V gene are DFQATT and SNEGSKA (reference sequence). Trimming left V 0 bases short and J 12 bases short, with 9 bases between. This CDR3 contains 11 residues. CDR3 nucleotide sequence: TGCAGTGCTAGAGAACATATCAGGCAGTTCTTC. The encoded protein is CSAREHIRQFF.

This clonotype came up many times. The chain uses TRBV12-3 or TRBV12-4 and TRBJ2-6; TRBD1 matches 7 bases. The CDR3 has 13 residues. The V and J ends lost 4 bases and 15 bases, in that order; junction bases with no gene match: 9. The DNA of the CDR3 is TGTGCCAGCAGTTACCGACAGGGTGAGGGCCTGACTTTC. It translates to CASSYRQGEGLTF.

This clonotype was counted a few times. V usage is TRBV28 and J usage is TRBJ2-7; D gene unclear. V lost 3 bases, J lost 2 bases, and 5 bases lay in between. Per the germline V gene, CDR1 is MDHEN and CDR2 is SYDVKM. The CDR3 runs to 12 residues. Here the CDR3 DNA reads TGTGCCAGCAGTTTGAGGACCTACGAGCAGTACTTC. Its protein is CASSLRTYEQYF.

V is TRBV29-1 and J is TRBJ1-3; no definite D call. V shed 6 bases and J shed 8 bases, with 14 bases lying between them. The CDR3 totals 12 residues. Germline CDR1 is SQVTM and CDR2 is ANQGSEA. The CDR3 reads CSVGSPPYTIYF. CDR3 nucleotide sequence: TGCAGCGTCGGATCCCCCCCCTACACCATATATTTT.